The sequence of this T cell receptor (beta chain) was determined in a study of spatial heterogeneity in lung cancer. Background on the study: Each time, sequencing found more beta-chain sequences than alpha-chain sequences.

Time point in this sample: sample taken at primary tumor resection. Tumor, nontumor lung or frozen PBMC supplied whole RNA that was sequenced unsorted. There were 70 to 80 donors, all of them untreated patients with early-stage non-small cell lung cancer. Individual TCR cDNA molecules each bore their own unique molecular identifier. TCRdb fed the 5' RACE reads into MiXCR, producing one record per CDR3 protein. The repertoire holds about 82,000 distinct CDR3 sequences, with over 10% as singletons. The CDR3 is made up of 12 amino acids. Deletions cut 4 bases from V and 8 bases from J, with 11 bases between. CDR1 and CDR2 from the germline V gene are LGHDT and YNNKEL (reference sequence). On this clonotype itself: What it recognizes is unknown.

Study-wide findings and caveats: The appearance of ubiquitous expanded tumor TCRs in blood was greater at resection than follow-up.

The V and J genes are TRBV3-1 and TRBJ1-1, with TRBD1 as a possible D gene (5 bases). Here the sequenced sample was PBMCs, taken at surgery. The origin of this receptor is a male donor with early-stage non-small cell lung cancer. The CDR3 nucleotides are TGTGCCAGCAGCCGAAGGGACGGGGAAGCTTTCTTT. The encoded protein is CASSRRDGEAFF.